The rows below give T cell receptor beta chains drawn from one sample of a study of OX40 agonist ivuxolimab in advanced cancers. This table comes from immunoSEQ multiplex PCR, and its TCRdb copy is limited to in-frame clones, with some not included. The sample has about 79,000 clones; about nine tenths are singletons. The sequencing here drew on CD4+ or CD8+ T cells sorted from blood, taken in a trial of the OX40 agonist ivuxolimab. These receptor sequences come from an adult with an advanced solid tumor such as melanoma, head and neck, liver or kidney cancer. Each CDR3 is given with its conserved first and last residue. A clone size is listed for some rows: how often the clone was seen (once, few, many), or a class if it is expanded.

V gene,clone size,CDR3 length,J gene,CDR3 protein
TRBV19,.,16,TRBJ1-5,CASSSPGTGGNQPQHF
TRBV6-1,.,15,TRBJ2-1,CASSTSGSSYNEQFF
TRBV4-1,.,15,TRBJ2-1,CASSQGVGLYNEQFF
TRBV7-9,.,18,TRBJ2-7,CASSPHYGPGTSDYEQYF
TRBV11-2,.,14,TRBJ1-1,CASSLTGGDAEAFF
TRBV30,.,15,TRBJ1-5,CAWSVGSRTNQPQHF
TRBV29-1,few,12,TRBJ1-1,CSVGQRNTEAFF
TRBV7-2,.,14,TRBJ2-7,CASTGRGESLEQYF
TRBV7-2,.,15,TRBJ2-7,CASSQKTGGGLEQYF
TRBV29-1,.,10,TRBJ1-1,CGVKNTEAFF
TRBV9,once,15,TRBJ1-5,CASSANPGGDQPQHF